One and the same sample provided the 4 T cell receptor beta chains below, sequenced in a study of T cell responses to AZD1222 COVID-19 vaccine. Repertoires were generated with immunoSEQ multiplex PCR, while TCRdb's copy carries only in-frame clones and drops some. The data show about 170,000 clones, approximately 95% seen once. The input for sequencing was peripheral blood, taken on day 0 of AZD1222 vaccination. The receptors originated from an adult in good health.

The CDR3 region has the DNA TGCGCCAGCAGCTTGCTAGCGAGGAGTGGAACAGATACGCAGTATTTT. This translates into CASSLLARSGTDTQYF. J is TRBJ2-3 and V is TRBV5-1; D is possibly TRBD2 (6 bases). In germline, CDR1 is SGHRS, CDR2 YFSETQ. This CDR3 contains 16 residues. With 1 base removed from V and 3 bases from J, the gap between germline ends came to 15 bases.

V gene TRBV7-9 combines with J gene TRBJ2-7, with D perhaps matching TRBD1 or TRBD2 (5 bases each). Trimming removed 4 bases at V and 2 bases at J, with 15 bases between. Germline values: CDR1 SEHNR, CDR2 FQNEAQ (reference sequence). The CDR3 length is 15 residues. CDR3 coding DNA: TGTGCCAGCAGCTCCTACGGGACCCAAACCTACGAGCAGTACTTC. Translation gives CASSSYGTQTYEQYF.

This sequence joins TRBV6-5 and TRBJ1-3, with D uncertain. Trimming stripped 4 bases from V and 3 bases from J, with 10 bases between. CDR1 and CDR2 from the germline V gene are MNHEY and SVGAGI. The CDR3 is 14 residues long. CDR3 loop: CASSLSFLGNTIYF. CDR3 nucleotide sequence: TGTGCCAGCAGTTTAAGTTTCCTTGGAAACACCATATATTTT.

The chain joins TRBV5-1 to TRBJ1-6; D is undetermined. CDR3 length: 15 amino acids. Germline loops: CDR1 SGHRS, CDR2 YFSETQ. Trimming stripped 0 bases from V and 9 bases from J, with 13 bases between. The CDR3 here is CASSLVGEVGSPLHF. The DNA for the CDR3 is TGCGCCAGCAGCTTGGTTGGGGAGGTCGGTTCACCCCTCCACTTT.